These 24 T cell receptor beta chains originate from one sample sequenced in a study of blood T cell repertoires in COVID-19. Sequenced by immunoSEQ multiplex PCR; TCRdb stores in-frame clones only, minus some. The data contain a few hundred thousand clones, around 89% of them seen just once; the ten biggest clones take up about 6%. Sequenced: peripheral blood. The receptors come from a young man who had recovered from COVID-19.

The V and J genes are TRBV29-1 and TRBJ2-1; maybe TRBD2 (5 bases). V was cut by 5 bases and J by 4 bases, with 12 bases left in between. This CDR3 comprises 13 residues. In germline, CDR1 is SQVTM, CDR2 ANQGSEA. As DNA, the CDR3 is TGCAGCGTTTCCCCGAGCGGATACAATGAGCAGTTCTTC. This codes for CSVSPSGYNEQFF.

This rearrangement joins TRBV3-1 (or the pseudogene TRBV3-2) to TRBJ2-7; D is perhaps TRBD2 (6 bases). Germline V CDR1 and CDR2: LGHDT, YNNKEL (reference sequence). CDR3 length equals 12 residues. The germline V and J ends were trimmed by 5 bases and 5 bases, with 10 bases remaining between them. CDR3 in DNA: TGTGCCAGCAGCTCTTGGGGGGACGAGCAGTACTTC. Protein sequence: CASSSWGDEQYF.

With regard to this clone: This CDR3 is also generated by other DNA sequences in the sample. V and J are TRBV19 and TRBJ1-2, with a weak D call TRBD1 (5 bases). The germline gives CDR1 LNHDA, CDR2 SQIVND (reference sequence). V was clipped by 1 base and J by 4 bases, with 7 bases between them. This CDR3 is 13 amino acids long. Here the CDR3 DNA reads TGTGCCAGTAGTATAGGAACAGGCTATGGCTACACCTTC. Translation gives CASSIGTGYGYTF.

The chain is built from TRBV18 and TRBJ1-2; D is unresolved. Germline loops: CDR1 KGHSH, CDR2 LQKENI. The CDR3 spans 14 residues. Trimming pared 3 bases from V and 2 bases from J, leaving 10 bases between. The CDR3: CASSPTTDNYGYTF. As DNA, the CDR3 is TGTGCCAGCTCACCTACAACAGACAACTATGGCTACACCTTC.

The genes are TRBV19 and TRBJ1-5; 8 bases are a match to TRBD1. The CDR3 runs 17 residues. Germline trimming cut 3 bases from V and 1 base from J; bases unmatched to any gene: 8. Per germline, CDR1 LNHDA and CDR2 SQIVND (reference sequence). CDR3 nucleotide sequence: TGTGCCAGTAGTATTGAGGCAGGGGGCGCGAGCAATCAGCCCCAGCATTTT. Protein: CASSIEAGGASNQPQHF.

This rearrangement joins TRBV11-2 to TRBJ2-1, with no clear D. V was shortened by 0 bases and J by 3 bases, with 3 bases between the two germline ends. The V gene's germline CDR1 is SGHAT and CDR2 FQNNGV. The CDR3 is made up of 13 amino acids. CDR3 sequence: CASSLDGYNEQFF. The CDR3, as DNA: TGTGCCAGCAGCTTAGACGGCTACAATGAGCAGTTCTTC. The whole variable domain, filled in from reference TRBV11-2 and TRBJ2-1, reads EAGVAQSPRYKIIEKRQSVAFWCNPISGHATLYWYQQILGQGPKLLIQFQNNGVVDDSQLPKDRFSAERLKGVDSTLKIQPAKLEDSAVYLCASSLDGYNEQFFGPGTRLTVL.

The rearrangement uses TRBV5-1 and TRBJ2-7; TRBD1 might be the D (6 bases). CDR1 is SGHRS and CDR2 is YFSETQ in the germline V gene. The V gene lost 2 bases and the J gene lost 1 base, with 13 bases spanning the gap. This CDR3 spans 15 amino acids. DNA for the CDR3: TGCGCCAGCAGCTTAGAGGTGGGGGCATCCTACGAGCAGTACTTC. As protein: CASSLEVGASYEQYF.

J is TRBJ2-7 and V is TRBV5-1; D call uncertain. The CDR3 has 14 amino acids. CDR1 is SGHRS, CDR2 YFSETQ, per germline. The V gene lost 0 bases and the J gene lost 5 bases, with 12 bases spanning the gap. The CDR3 spells CASSLEVVGNEQYF. CDR3 DNA: TGCGCCAGCAGCTTGGAAGTGGTTGGCAACGAGCAGTACTTC.

The V call is TRBV5-4, the J call TRBJ2-5; tentative D call: TRBD2 (6 bases). Per germline, CDR1 SGHNT and CDR2 YYREEE (reference sequence). The V end lost 4 bases, the J end lost 2 bases, and 9 bases lay between the germline ends. This CDR3 contains 13 residues. Here the CDR3 DNA reads TGTGCCAGCAGCGCGGGGCATCAAGAGACCCAGTACTTC. Translated, it gives CASSAGHQETQYF.

J is TRBJ2-3 and V is TRBV29-1; 9 positions match TRBD2. The CDR3 extends over 15 amino acids. Trimming cost V 4 bases and J 0 bases; bases outside gene matches: 5. Looked up from germline, CDR1 is SQVTM and CDR2 is ANQGSEA. In DNA form, the CDR3 reads TGCAGCGTTGGAGGACTAGCGACTAGCACAGATACGCAGTATTTT. Its protein product is CSVGGLATSTDTQYF.

This clone was counted between two and nine times. The chain joins TRBV7-3 to TRBJ2-2; D is perhaps TRBD1 (6 bases). V was cut by 10 bases and J by 0 bases, with 12 bases left in between. Germline V gene data show CDR1 as SGHTA and CDR2 as FQGTGA. The CDR3 is made up of 14 amino acids. CDR3 coding DNA: TGTGCCACACGACAGGATTCGAACACCGGGGAGCTGTTTTTT. It encodes CATRQDSNTGELFF.

This clone has just one count. The rearrangement uses TRBV6-6 and TRBJ2-7; 9 nucleotides line up with TRBD1. From germline, CDR1 is MNHNY and CDR2 SVGAGI (reference sequence). The V segment lost 5 bases and the J segment 7 bases; nucleotides outside the gene matches: 6. CDR3 length: 13 amino acids. CDR3 region: CASSPWTGVEQYF. CDR3 DNA: TGTGCCAGCAGTCCCTGGACAGGGGTAGAGCAGTACTTC.

V usage is TRBV4-1 and J usage is TRBJ1-3; 9 bases fit TRBD1. The CDR3 spans 19 residues. V trimming: 4 bases; J trimming: 0 bases; junction bases outside the gene matches: 13. Germline CDR1 is MGHRA and CDR2 is YSYEKL. For the CDR3, the DNA is TGCGCCAGCAGCCTAAGAATTCCGGGACAGGGAGTCTCTGGAAACACCATATATTTT. This codes for CASSLRIPGQGVSGNTIYF.

The genes are TRBV5-3 and TRBJ1-6; possibly TRBD1 for D (6 bases). TRBV5-3 is known as an ORF, though its function is uncertain. CDR3 length equals 15 residues. V lost 0 bases, J lost 7 bases, and 11 bases lay in between. The CDR3 here is CARSLAGGTNSPLHF. The DNA for the CDR3 is TGTGCCAGAAGCTTGGCGGGGGGCACGAATTCACCCCTCCACTTT.

The chain joins TRBV7-9 to TRBJ2-7; D remains unclear. This CDR3 has 15 residues. Germline V gene sequence: CDR1 SEHNR, CDR2 FQNEAQ (reference sequence). With 5 bases removed from V and 2 bases from J, the gap between germline ends came to 16 bases. The CDR3, as DNA: TGTGCCAGCAGCCCCCGAGGTTTTCCTCCCTACGAGCAGTACTTC. The encoded protein is CASSPRGFPPYEQYF.

This clone was detected a few times. The chain carries TRBV27 and TRBJ2-1, with a possible D match to TRBD2 (6 bases). This CDR3 has 12 amino acids. Trimming cost V 2 bases and J 9 bases, with 8 bases left between them. Germline CDR1 MNHEY, CDR2 SMNVEV (reference sequence). CDR3 residues: CASSLRAGEQFF. Here the CDR3 DNA reads TGTGCCAGCAGTTTACGAGCGGGTGAGCAGTTCTTC.

This clone was counted a single time. In the same sample, other DNA sequences code for this CDR3. The gene calls are TRBV10-3 and TRBJ1-2, with D hard to call. Germline assignment: CDR1 ENHRY and CDR2 SYGVKD. Trimming pared 2 bases from V and 3 bases from J, leaving 7 bases between. The CDR3 is 13 residues long. The DNA of the CDR3 is TGTGCCATCAGTGAGAGCCGAGACTATGGCTACACCTTC. It encodes CAISESRDYGYTF.

The CDR3 spells CAWTTDISGANVLTF. In DNA, the CDR3 is TGTGCCTGGACTACCGACATCTCTGGGGCCAACGTCCTGACTTTC. The chain uses TRBV30 and TRBJ2-6; D gene uncertain. The V gene lost 4 bases and the J gene lost 0 bases, with 10 bases spanning the gap. The CDR3 totals 15 residues. Germline V gene sequence: CDR1 GTSNPN, CDR2 SVGIG (reference sequence). Full variable domain (outside the CDR3, taken from reference TRBV30 and TRBJ2-6): SQTIHQWPATLVQPVGSPLSLECTVEGTSNPNLYWYRQAAGRGLQLLFYSVGIGQISSEVPQNLSASRPQDRQFILSSKKLLLSDSGFYLCAWTTDISGANVLTFGAGSRLTVL.

The chain is built from TRBV5-1 and TRBJ2-1; 8 bases are shared with TRBD1. With 4 bases clipped from V and 1 base from J, the junction kept 1 base outside the gene matches. The V gene's germline CDR1 is SGHRS and CDR2 YFSETQ. This CDR3 is 14 amino acids long. CDR3 region: CASSTGGSYNEQFF. The CDR3 DNA follows: TGCGCCAGCAGCACAGGGGGTTCCTACAATGAGCAGTTCTTC.

The V gene is TRBV30, the J gene TRBJ2-3, with D perhaps matching TRBD2 (5 bases). The CDR3 has 15 amino acids. V lost 4 bases, J lost 3 bases, and 17 bases lay in between. Germline V CDR1 and CDR2: GTSNPN, SVGIG (reference sequence). The CDR3: CAWIPRRPLTDTQYF. CDR3 in DNA: TGTGCCTGGATTCCGCGGAGGCCCCTAACAGATACGCAGTATTTT. The whole variable domain, remainder taken from reference TRBV30 and TRBJ2-3, is SQTIHQWPATLVQPVGSPLSLECTVEGTSNPNLYWYRQAAGRGLQLLFYSVGIGQISSEVPQNLSASRPQDRQFILSSKKLLLSDSGFYLCAWIPRRPLTDTQYFGPGTRLTVL.

J is TRBJ2-3 and V is TRBV19; 8 bases are shared with TRBD2. CDR3 size: 13 residues. With 5 bases clipped from V and 6 bases from J, the junction kept 4 bases outside the gene matches. Germline CDR1 and CDR2: LNHDA and SQIVND (reference sequence). CDR3 sequence (DNA): TGTGCCAGTAGTGACAGCGGGGGCGATACGCAGTATTTT. It is translated as CASSDSGGDTQYF.

V usage is TRBV19 and J usage is TRBJ1-6; 11 nucleotides align to TRBD1. Losses at the gene ends were 7 bases for V and 9 bases for J; bases not matched to a gene: 5. From germline, CDR1 is LNHDA and CDR2 SQIVND (reference sequence). The length of the CDR3 is 14 residues. The CDR3 region is CASTGTGGGSPLHF. The CDR3 coding sequence is TGTGCCAGTACCGGGACAGGGGGAGGTTCACCCCTCCACTTT. The whole variable domain, remainder taken from reference TRBV19 and TRBJ1-6, is DGGITQSPKYLFRKEGQNVTLSCEQNLNHDAMYWYRQDPGQGLRLIYYSQIVNDFQKGDIAEGYSVSREKKESFPLTVTSAQKNPTAFYLCASTGTGGGSPLHFGNGTRLTVT.

The chain joins TRBV24-1 to TRBJ2-1; 9 nucleotides line up with TRBD1. The germline gives CDR1 KGHDR, CDR2 SFDVKD. CDR3 length: 14 amino acids. The ends lost 4 bases at V and 12 bases at J; junction bases unmatched: 9. This chain's CDR3 is CATSEGQGLATQFF. The CDR3 bases are TGTGCCACCAGTGAGGGACAGGGATTGGCGACGCAGTTCTTC.

This chain connects TRBV19 to TRBJ2-6; D call uncertain. CDR1 and CDR2 from the germline V gene are LNHDA and SQIVND (reference sequence). The germline V and J ends were trimmed by 1 base and 0 bases, with 4 bases remaining between them. The length of the CDR3 is 15 residues. CDR3 DNA: TGTGCCAGTAGTATAGCCCACTCTGGGGCCAACGTCCTGACTTTC. Translating gives CASSIAHSGANVLTF.